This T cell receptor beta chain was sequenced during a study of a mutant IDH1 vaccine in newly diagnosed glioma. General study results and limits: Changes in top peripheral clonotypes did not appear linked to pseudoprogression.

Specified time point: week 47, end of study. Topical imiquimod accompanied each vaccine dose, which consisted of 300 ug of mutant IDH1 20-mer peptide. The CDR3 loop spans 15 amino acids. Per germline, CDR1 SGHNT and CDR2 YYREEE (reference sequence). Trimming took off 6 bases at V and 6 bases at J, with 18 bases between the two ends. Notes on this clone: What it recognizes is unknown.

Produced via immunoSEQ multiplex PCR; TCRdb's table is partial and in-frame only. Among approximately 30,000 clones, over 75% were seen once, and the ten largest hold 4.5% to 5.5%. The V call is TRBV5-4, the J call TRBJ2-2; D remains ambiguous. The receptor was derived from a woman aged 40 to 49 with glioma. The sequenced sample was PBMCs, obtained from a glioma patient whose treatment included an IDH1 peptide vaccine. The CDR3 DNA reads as TGTGCCAGCAACATGGGAAGAGATTCGTCCGGGGAGCTGTTTTTT. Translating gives CASNMGRDSSGELFF.